The clone carrying this TCR beta chain occurred many times. Its antigen is still unknown. There are 13 residues in the CDR3. Trimming pared 3 bases from V and 2 bases from J, leaving 7 bases between. Germline values: CDR1 MNHNS, CDR2 SASEGT. Through Arm-PCR of CDR3 regions and iRepertoire HTBI primers, TCR beta libraries were built. TCRdb recomputed calls from the multiplex PCR reads with MiXCR, one row per CDR3 protein. This table has about 220,000 distinct CDR3 sequences, approximately 20% appearing once. Time point indicated: newly diagnosed GD, antithyroid drugs for less than 3 months. Extracted PBMC RNA gave rise to the TCR library. The data originate from a study of regulatory T cells in long-lasting Graves disease. Study-wide results and limits: For persistent Graves' patients, TCR diversity was lower than for newly diagnosed ones. It was in persistent disease that TRBV28, TRBJ1-2 and TRBJ2-5 were favored.

This sample comprised peripheral blood mononuclear cells (PBMCs), obtained at new diagnosis, from a patient treated with antithyroid drugs. The chain carries TRBV6-1 and TRBJ1-2, with D possibly TRBD1 on 5 matching bases. The TCR comes from a female donor with Graves disease. CDR3 nucleotides: TGTGCCAGCAGTGACAGGGCGAACTATGGCTACACCTTC. Translated: CASSDRANYGYTF.